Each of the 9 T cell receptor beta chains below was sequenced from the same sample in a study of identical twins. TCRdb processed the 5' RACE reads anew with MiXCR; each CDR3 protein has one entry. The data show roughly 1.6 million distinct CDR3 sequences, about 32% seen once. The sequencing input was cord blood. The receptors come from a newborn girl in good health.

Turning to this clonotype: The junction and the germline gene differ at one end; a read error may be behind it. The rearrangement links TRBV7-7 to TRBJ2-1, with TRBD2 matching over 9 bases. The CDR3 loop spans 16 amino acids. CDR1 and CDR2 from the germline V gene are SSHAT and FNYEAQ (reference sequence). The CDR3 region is CASSLVGSGGPNEQFF. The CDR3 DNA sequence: TGTGCTAGCAGCTTAGTAGGTAGCGGGGGTCCCAATGAGCAGTTCTTC. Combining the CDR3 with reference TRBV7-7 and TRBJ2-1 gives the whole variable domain GAGVSQSPRYKVTKRGQDVTLRCDPISSHATLYWYQQALGQGPEFLTYFNYEAQPDKSGLPSDRFSAERPEGSISTLTIQRTEQRDSAMYRCASSLVGSGGPNEQFFGPGTRLTVL.

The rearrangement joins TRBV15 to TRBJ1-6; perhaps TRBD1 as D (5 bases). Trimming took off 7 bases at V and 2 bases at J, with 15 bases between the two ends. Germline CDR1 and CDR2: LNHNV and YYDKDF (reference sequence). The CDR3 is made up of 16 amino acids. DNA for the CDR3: TGTGCCACCACCCCAGGGAGGGCAGCCTATAATTCACCCCTCCACTTT. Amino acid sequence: CATTPGRAAYNSPLHF.

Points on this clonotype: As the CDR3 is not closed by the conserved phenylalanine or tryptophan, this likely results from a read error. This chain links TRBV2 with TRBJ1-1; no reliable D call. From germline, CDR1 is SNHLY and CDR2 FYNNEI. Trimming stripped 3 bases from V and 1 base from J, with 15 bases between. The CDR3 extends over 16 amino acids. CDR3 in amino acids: CASSETQGGWNTEAFY. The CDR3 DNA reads TGTGCCAGCAGTGAGACTCAAGGAGGTTGGAACACTGAAGCTTTCTAT.

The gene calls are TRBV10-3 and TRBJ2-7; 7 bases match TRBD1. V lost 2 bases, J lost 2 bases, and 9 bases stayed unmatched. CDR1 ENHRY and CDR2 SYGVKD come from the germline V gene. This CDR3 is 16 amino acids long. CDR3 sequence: CAISERPRQGAYEQYF. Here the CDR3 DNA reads TGTGCCATCAGTGAGAGACCTCGGCAGGGGGCCTACGAGCAGTACTTC.

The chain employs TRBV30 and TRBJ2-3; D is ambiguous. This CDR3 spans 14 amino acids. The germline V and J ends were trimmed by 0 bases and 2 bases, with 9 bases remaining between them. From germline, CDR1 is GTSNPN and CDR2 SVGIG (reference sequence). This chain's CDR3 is CAWSVNAITDTQYF. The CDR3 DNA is TGTGCCTGGAGTGTTAACGCAATCACAGATACGCAGTATTTT.

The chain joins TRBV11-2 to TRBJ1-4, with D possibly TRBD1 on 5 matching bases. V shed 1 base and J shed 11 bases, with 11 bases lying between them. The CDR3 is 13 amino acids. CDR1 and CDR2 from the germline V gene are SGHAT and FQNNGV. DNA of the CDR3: TGTGCCAGCAGCTTAGGGAGGGGTGATAAACTGTTTTTT. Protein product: CASSLGRGDKLFF.

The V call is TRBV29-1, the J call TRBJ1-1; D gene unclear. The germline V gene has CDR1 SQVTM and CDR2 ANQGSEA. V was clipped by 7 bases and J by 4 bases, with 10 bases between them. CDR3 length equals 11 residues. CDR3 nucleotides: TGCAGCGCAGAGGGCATCACTGAAGCTTTCTTT. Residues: CSAEGITEAFF. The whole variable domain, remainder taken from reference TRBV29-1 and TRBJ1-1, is SAVISQKPSRDICQRGTSLTIQCQVDSQVTMMFWYRQQPGQSLTLIATANQGSEATYESGFVIDKFPISRPNLTFSTLTVSNMSPEDSSIYLCSAEGITEAFFGQGTRLTVV.

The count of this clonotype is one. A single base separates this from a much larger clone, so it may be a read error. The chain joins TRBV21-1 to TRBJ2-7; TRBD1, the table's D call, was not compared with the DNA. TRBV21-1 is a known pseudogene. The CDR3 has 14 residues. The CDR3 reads CATGLQGSSYEQYF. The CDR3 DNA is TGTGCCACAGGACTACAGGGCAGCTCCTACGAGCAGTACTTC.

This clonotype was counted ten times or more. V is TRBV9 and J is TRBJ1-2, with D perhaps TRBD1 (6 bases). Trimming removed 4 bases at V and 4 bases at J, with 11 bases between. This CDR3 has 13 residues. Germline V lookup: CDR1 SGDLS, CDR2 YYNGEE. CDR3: CASSRTGSYGYTF. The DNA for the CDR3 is TGTGCCAGCAGCCGAACAGGGTCCTATGGCTACACCTTC.